Below, 27 T cell receptor beta chains from the same sample are listed, as sequenced in a study of T cells in Graves' hyperthyroidism and ophthalmopathy. Using RNA transcripts as the source, TCR beta CDR3 regions were amplified. An initial round of RT-PCR targeting the TCR CDR3 relied on the HTBI primer set. TCRdb ran MiXCR on the multiplex PCR reads and lists one entry per CDR3 protein. The sample lists hundreds of thousands of distinct CDR3 sequences; about 19% were seen once. The sample comprised blood. The source is a woman aged 50 to 60 with Graves' hyperthyroidism that later progressed to Graves' ophthalmopathy.

This clonotype came up many times. The chain is built from TRBV12-5 and TRBJ2-1; weak D call: TRBD1 (5 bases). The CDR3 covers 15 residues. Germline V gives CDR1 LGHNT, CDR2 FRNRAP. V lost 3 bases to trimming and J lost 1 base, with 10 bases between them. The DNA for the CDR3 is TGTGCTAGTGGTTTAGGGCAGGGTTCCTACAATGAGCAGTTCTTC. Amino acid sequence: CASGLGQGSYNEQFF.

This clonotype was picked up a small number of times. This rearrangement joins TRBV5-1 to TRBJ1-1; the D gene is possibly TRBD1 (5 bases). The CDR3 covers 12 residues. The germline V and J ends were trimmed by 2 bases and 11 bases, with 13 bases remaining between them. CDR1 and CDR2 (germline): SGHRS, YFSETQ. The chain's CDR3 is CASSLIGTGAFF. DNA of the CDR3: TGCGCCAGCAGCTTAATAGGGACCGGGGCTTTCTTT.

This clonotype was detected a few times. This chain joins TRBV9 and TRBJ1-6; 7 positions agree with TRBD1. The CDR3 is 14 residues long. Germline lookup yields CDR1 SGDLS and CDR2 YYNGEE. V dropped 4 bases and J dropped 12; count of bases not matched to a gene: 10. CDR3: CASSPRDSPKPLHF. Here the CDR3 DNA reads TGTGCCAGCAGCCCCAGGGACAGCCCTAAACCCCTCCACTTT. Together with reference TRBV9 and TRBJ1-6, the CDR3 gives the full variable domain: DSGVTQTPKHLITATGQRVTLRCSPRSGDLSVYWYQQSLDQGLQFLIQYYNGEERAKGNILERFSAQQFPDLHSELNLSSLELGDSALYFCASSPRDSPKPLHFGNGTRLTVT.

This clonotype has at least ten counts. As DNA, the CDR3 is TGTGCCAGCAGCCAAGGGCTGGGTATGGAAAAACTGTTTTTT. Encoded protein: CASSQGLGMEKLFF. This rearrangement joins TRBV3-1 to TRBJ1-4; D unclear. CDR1 is LGHDT, CDR2 YNNKEL, per germline (reference sequence). The CDR3 runs to 14 residues. V was trimmed by 1 base and J by 8 bases, leaving 11 bases between them.

Comments on this clonotype: This may be a read error, as it is one base from a much larger clone. The chain combines TRBV5-6 with TRBJ1-1, with a possible D match to TRBD1 (6 bases). V was pared by 7 bases and J by 1 base, with 11 bases between. Germline V gene data show CDR1 as SGHDT and CDR2 as YYEEEE. The CDR3 is 13 amino acids. The CDR3 spells CASGQRRNTEAFF. In DNA form, the CDR3 reads TGTGCCAGCGGACAGAGGAGGAACACTGAAGCTTTCTTT.

The table lists this clonotype with many counts. The junction shows a germline mismatch at one end, possibly a read error. The gene calls are TRBV19 and TRBJ1-5, with D unclear. Germline V gives CDR1 LNHDA, CDR2 SQIVND (reference sequence). The CDR3 extends over 15 amino acids. The CDR3 reads CASRAGGPNNQTQHF. CDR3 DNA sequence: TGTGCCAGTAGAGCAGGCGGGCCTAACAATCAGACCCAGCATTTT.

This clonotype was observed a few times. The CDR3 bases are TGTGCCAGCAGCCGGGACAATAGGAATTCACCCCTCCACTTT. This encodes CASSRDNRNSPLHF. The rearrangement joins TRBV12-3 or TRBV12-4 to TRBJ1-6, with D tentatively TRBD1 (6 bases). CDR3 length equals 14 residues. Trimming cost V 6 bases and J 7 bases, with 13 bases left between them.

The V gene is TRBV29-1, the J gene TRBJ1-1; 7 bases align to TRBD1. This CDR3 region has 14 residues. Trimming cost V 6 bases and J 6 bases; bases outside gene matches: 13. The germline gives CDR1 SQVTM, CDR2 ANQGSEA. In DNA form, the CDR3 reads TGCAGCGTGGCGGGACAGTCCCTAGGCGCTGAAGCTTTCTTT. Its protein is CSVAGQSLGAEAFF.

This clonotype was counted at least ten times. The chain has TRBV10-3 and TRBJ2-1; D is possibly TRBD2 (7 bases). The V end was cut by 4 bases, the J end by 6 bases, with 16 bases between. This CDR3 contains 15 residues. Germline CDR1 ENHRY, CDR2 SYGVKD. CDR3 nucleotides: TGTGCCATCAGTGGACACAGGGAGGGCCTCAATGAGCAGTTCTTC. Its translation is CAISGHREGLNEQFF.

The chain employs TRBV5-6 and TRBJ1-2, with TRBD1 identical over 11 bases. Trimming at V came to 6 bases and at J to 1 base, leaving 11 bases not matched to a gene. Germline-derived CDR1 and CDR2 are SGHDT and YYEEEE. CDR3 size: 17 residues. CDR3 DNA sequence: TGTGCCAGCACCGCCTCCGGGACAGGGGGGTTTAACTATGGCTACACCTTC. Its translation: CASTASGTGGFNYGYTF.

The chain uses TRBV5-1 and TRBJ1-2; the match to TRBD1 covers 9 bases. The CDR3 is 16 residues long. Per the germline V gene, CDR1 is SGHRS and CDR2 is YFSETQ. J was trimmed by 3 bases and V by 0 bases; bases with no gene match: 6. As DNA, the CDR3 is TGCGCCAGCAGCTTGGAGACAGGGGGATTTGACTATGGCTACACCTTC. Amino acid sequence: CASSLETGGFDYGYTF.

This clonotype has only a few counts. The rearrangement links TRBV6-1 to TRBJ1-4; no clear D. Per the germline V gene, CDR1 is MNHNS and CDR2 is SASEGT. Trimming left V 6 bases short and J 7 bases short, with 9 bases between. The CDR3 sequence is 12 residues long. The DNA of the CDR3 is TGTGCCAGCAGCGACGCGATTGAAAAACTGTTTTTT. Translating it yields CASSDAIEKLFF.

This clonotype was observed at least ten times. The chain uses TRBV11-2 and TRBJ1-2; D may be TRBD1 (6 bases). The CDR3 is made up of 15 amino acids. CDR1 and CDR2 (germline): SGHAT, FQNNGV. V lost 1 base to trimming and J lost 5 bases, with 14 bases between them. CDR3 DNA: TGTGCCAGCAGCTTAGCGGGGGCGAAACCATATGGCTACACCTTC. It is translated as CASSLAGAKPYGYTF.

This clonotype was recorded a few times. The rearrangement uses TRBV29-1 and TRBJ1-1; D gene uncertain. Germline-derived CDR1 and CDR2 are SQVTM and ANQGSEA. Trimming removed 0 bases from V and 1 base from J, with 9 bases in between. This CDR3 has 14 amino acids. The CDR3 sequence is CSVEDGVTNTEAFF. In nucleotides, the CDR3 is TGCAGCGTTGAAGATGGGGTAACGAACACTGAAGCTTTCTTT.

The table lists this clonotype with many counts. V usage is TRBV6-1 and J usage is TRBJ2-3, with 7 positions matching TRBD1. This CDR3 is 15 amino acids long. Per germline, CDR1 MNHNS and CDR2 SASEGT. V shed 6 bases and J 0 bases; nucleotides not matched to a gene: 6. The CDR3 DNA reads TGTGCCAGCAGGGACAGGTTATTAAGCACAGATACGCAGTATTTT. Translated, it gives CASRDRLLSTDTQYF.

This clonotype occurred a few times. The chain is built from TRBV6-1 and TRBJ1-5; 8 nucleotides agree with TRBD1. The CDR3 totals 16 residues. The junction had 9 bases not matched to a gene; V was cut back by 6 bases and J by 2 bases. The germline V gene has CDR1 MNHNS and CDR2 SASEGT. DNA for the CDR3: TGTGCCAGCAGGCAAACAGGGGGAGGTGGCAATCAGCCCCAGCATTTT. It encodes CASRQTGGGGNQPQHF.

This clonotype occurred many times. V is TRBV3-1 and J is TRBJ1-1, with 7 positions matching TRBD1. This CDR3 contains 13 residues. With 6 bases clipped from V and 0 bases from J, the junction kept 1 base outside the gene matches. Germline lookup yields CDR1 LGHDT and CDR2 YNNKEL (reference sequence). In DNA form, the CDR3 reads TGTGCCAGCAGTGACAGGGTGAACACTGAAGCTTTCTTT. This sequence encodes CASSDRVNTEAFF.

In this sample, this clonotype turned up many times. J is TRBJ2-1 and V is TRBV12-3 or TRBV12-4; D may be TRBD1 or TRBD2 (5 bases each). CDR3 length equals 12 residues. The germline V and J ends were trimmed by 6 bases and 7 bases, with 10 bases remaining between them. The CDR3 DNA follows: TGTGCCAGCAGCCAGGGACGGAATGAGCAGTTCTTC. This gives the protein CASSQGRNEQFF.

This clonotype was recorded at least ten times. V is TRBV12-3 or TRBV12-4 and J is TRBJ2-4; D is unresolved. V was clipped by 5 bases and J by 0 bases, with 14 bases between them. The CDR3 has 16 amino acids. CDR3 in DNA: TGTGCCAGCAGTCCCGCGACACAACTAGCCAAAAACATTCAGTACTTC. This gives the protein CASSPATQLAKNIQYF.

This clonotype was counted many times. V is TRBV5-1 and J is TRBJ2-3; 8 bases map to TRBD2. Germline V lookup: CDR1 SGHRS, CDR2 YFSETQ. CDR3 length: 15 residues. After removal of 4 bases from V and 6 bases from J, the junction contained 10 bases not matched to a gene. The CDR3 region is CASSRGGLVVDTQYF. CDR3 coding DNA: TGCGCCAGCAGCCGGGGGGGACTAGTAGTGGATACGCAGTATTTT.

The table lists this clonotype with many counts. This rearrangement joins TRBV2 to TRBJ1-1; the D gene is possibly TRBD1 (5 bases). CDR3 length: 12 residues. Germline V CDR1 and CDR2: SNHLY, FYNNEI. V gave up 11 bases and J gave up 1 base, with 11 bases separating them. The CDR3 spells CAGDSRNTEAFF. As DNA, the CDR3 is TGTGCCGGAGACAGCAGGAACACTGAAGCTTTCTTT. The variable domain in full, with the rest retrieved from reference TRBV2 and TRBJ1-1, is EPEVTQTPSHQVTQMGQEVILRCVPISNHLYFYWYRQILGQKVEFLVSFYNNEISEKSEIFDDQFSVERPDGSNFTLKIRSTKLEDSAMYFCAGDSRNTEAFFGQGTRLTVV.

The rearrangement uses TRBV20-1 and TRBJ1-5; D is unresolved. Germline V CDR1 and CDR2: DFQATT, SNEGSKA (reference sequence). The CDR3 consists of 13 residues. The ends were cut back, 1 base at V and 5 bases at J, with 9 bases in the middle. This CDR3 is CSARVLRDQPQHF. The DNA of the CDR3 is TGCAGTGCTAGAGTTTTGCGGGATCAGCCCCAGCATTTT.

This rearrangement joins TRBV2 to TRBJ1-2, with D possibly matching TRBD1 (5 bases). This CDR3 is 11 amino acids long. Germline CDR1 and CDR2: SNHLY and FYNNEI. V was shortened by 5 bases and J by 8 bases, with 9 bases between the two germline ends. In nucleotides, the CDR3 is TGTGCCAGCAGTACCAGGGTCGGCTACACCTTC. As protein: CASSTRVGYTF.

The chain couples TRBV5-4 to TRBJ1-2; D not certain. Germline lookup yields CDR1 SGHNT and CDR2 YYREEE (reference sequence). The CDR3 is made up of 14 amino acids. V lost 1 base and J lost 0, with 7 bases in between. CDR3 protein: CASSLKGSNYGYTF. As DNA, the CDR3 is TGTGCCAGCAGCTTGAAAGGTTCTAACTATGGCTACACCTTC.

The rearrangement links TRBV20-1 to TRBJ1-4; D gene uncertain. V was trimmed by 1 base and J by 3 bases, leaving 9 bases between them. CDR1 is DFQATT and CDR2 is SNEGSKA in the germline V gene (reference sequence). This CDR3 contains 14 residues. This chain's CDR3 is CSARGRWANEKLFF. In DNA, the CDR3 is TGCAGTGCTAGAGGGAGGTGGGCTAATGAAAAACTGTTTTTT.

J is TRBJ1-2 and V is TRBV6-2 or TRBV6-3; 10 positions match TRBD1. The CDR3 runs to 16 residues. CDR1 and CDR2 from the germline V gene are MNHEY and SVGEGT. The J segment lost 2 bases and the V segment lost 7 bases, leaving 10 bases of the junction unmatched. The CDR3: CASITGQGGSNYGYTF. The CDR3 DNA is TGTGCCAGCATCACCGGACAGGGGGGATCGAACTATGGCTACACCTTC.

This clonotype was picked up many times. The chain is built from TRBV3-1 and TRBJ2-1, with 9 bases fitting TRBD2. This CDR3 has 15 residues. V gave up 1 base and J gave up 3 bases; unmatched junction bases: 1. The germline CDR1 and CDR2 sequences are LGHDT and YNNKEL (reference sequence). The CDR3 reads CASSQGGGVYNEQFF. CDR3 in DNA: TGTGCCAGCAGCCAAGGCGGGGGGGTCTACAATGAGCAGTTCTTC.